Below, 10 T cell receptor beta chains from the same sample are listed, as sequenced in a study of Graves' ophthalmopathy and Graves' hyperthyroidism (dated 2018 in TCRdb). The run used an Illumina HiSeq 2000. For repertoire sequencing, the TCR beta CDR3 regions were amplified from RNA transcripts. The first round of RT-PCR was done with HTBI primers and the Qiagen OneStep RT-PCR kit, and was followed by a second round of multiplex PCR, then size selection and purification. In-frame beta chains were kept once TCRdb had trimmed the public reads at Q25 with fastp and called clones with MiXCR. All rows with the same CDR3 protein become a single entry with the most common DNA and genes. This sample holds 650,000 to 900,000 distinct CDR3 sequences; 35% to 50% were observed only once. Of the sample, roughly 46% falls within the top ten clones. The sample was peripheral blood. Every receptor here comes from an adult man with Graves' ophthalmopathy.

This clonotype was seen ten or more times. The rearrangement joins TRBV29-1 to TRBJ2-7, with D tentatively TRBD1 (5 bases). This CDR3 is built from 12 residues. V lost 3 bases and J lost 1, with 7 bases in between. Germline CDR1 is SQVTM and CDR2 is ANQGSEA. CDR3 sequence: CSVEDTSYEQYF. DNA for the CDR3: TGCAGCGTTGAGGACACTTCCTACGAGCAGTACTTC.

The V call is TRBV10-3, the J call TRBJ2-5; no clear D gene. The CDR3 consists of 15 residues. V was trimmed by 0 bases and J by 4 bases, leaving 12 bases between them. Germline loops: CDR1 ENHRY, CDR2 SYGVKD. The CDR3 sequence is CAISESLLSGETQYF. In DNA, the CDR3 is TGTGCCATCAGTGAGTCACTTCTCTCGGGAGAGACCCAGTACTTC.

Here the CDR3 DNA reads TGCAGTGCCGCGGGACAGGGAAACTCCTACGAGCAGTACTTC. Translated, it gives CSAAGQGNSYEQYF. This rearrangement joins TRBV20-1 to TRBJ2-7, with 9 bases identical to TRBD1. Germline CDR1 reads DFQATT; CDR2 reads SNEGSKA (reference sequence). CDR3 length: 14 amino acids. J was trimmed by 0 bases and V by 6 bases; bases with no gene match: 6.

In its sample, this clonotype was seen many times. This chain joins TRBV7-2 and TRBJ2-7, with D possibly TRBD2 on 6 matching bases. The V and J ends lost 1 base and 4 bases respectively, with 11 bases between them. This CDR3 has 14 amino acids. CDR1 is SGHTA and CDR2 is FQGNSA in the germline V gene. The CDR3 is CASSLGREMYEQYF. For the CDR3, the DNA is TGTGCCAGCAGCTTAGGCCGGGAGATGTACGAGCAGTACTTC.

This clonotype came up many times. The chain recombines TRBV5-6 with TRBJ1-1; tentative D call: TRBD1 (5 bases). V was clipped by 0 bases and J by 2 bases, with 14 bases between them. Germline CDR1 is SGHDT and CDR2 is YYEEEE. The CDR3 consists of 16 residues. CDR3 DNA sequence: TGTGCCAGCAGCTTGGTGGGGCAGCCATTTAACACTGAAGCTTTCTTT. Translating it yields CASSLVGQPFNTEAFF.

The chain carries TRBV30 and TRBJ1-2, with D perhaps TRBD1 (6 bases). Trimming took 0 bases from V and 5 from J, leaving 10 bases between them. This CDR3 is built from 13 residues. CDR1 and CDR2 from the germline V gene are GTSNPN and SVGIG (reference sequence). The CDR3 DNA is TGTGCCTGGAGTGTCGACAGGTTATATGGCTACACCTTC. Translated, it gives CAWSVDRLYGYTF.

The chain is built from TRBV20-1 and TRBJ2-5, with no clear D. The length of the CDR3 is 13 residues. V lost 6 bases to trimming and J lost 2 bases, with 13 bases between them. In germline, CDR1 is DFQATT, CDR2 SNEGSKA (reference sequence). The CDR3 protein is CSAGLHGQETQYF. As DNA, the CDR3 is TGCAGTGCAGGTCTGCACGGGCAAGAGACCCAGTACTTC.

This clonotype came up many times. CDR3 region: CASSGRRANYGYTF. CDR3 nucleotide sequence: TGTGCCAGCAGTGGGCGCAGAGCTAACTATGGCTACACCTTC. The J gene is TRBJ1-2, the V gene TRBV2; D ambiguous. Germline lookup yields CDR1 SNHLY and CDR2 FYNNEI. V lost 4 bases and J lost 0, with 9 bases in between. The CDR3 has 14 residues.

This clonotype has a handful of counts. The gene calls are TRBV7-9 and TRBJ1-4, with a weak D call TRBD1 (6 bases). Trimming left V 6 bases short and J 5 bases short, with 13 bases between. Germline CDR1 is SEHNR and CDR2 is FQNEAQ (reference sequence). The CDR3 has 14 amino acids. Written as DNA, the CDR3 is TGTGCCAGCAGTTTCGACAGGATGAATGAAAAACTGTTTTTT. It yields the protein CASSFDRMNEKLFF.

This sequence joins TRBV2 and TRBJ1-4; the D is unclear. Germline assignment: CDR1 SNHLY and CDR2 FYNNEI. The germline V and J ends were trimmed by 4 bases and 0 bases, with 6 bases remaining between them. CDR3 length: 14 amino acids. The chain's CDR3 is CASSGEATNEKLFF. CDR3 coding DNA: TGTGCCAGCAGTGGGGAGGCAACTAATGAAAAACTGTTTTTT.